This T cell receptor (beta chain) came from a study of blood T cell repertoires in COVID-19. Study details: Both acute and convalescent COVID-19 samples were obtained from the United States, Italy and Spain. PBMCs, B-cell-depleted T cells, or T cells were the source of the cDNA or gDNA that made up the material.

Source study methods: Amplifying reference gene primers gave estimates of nucleated cell counts. Clones were sequenced by immunoSEQ multiplex PCR, and TCRdb holds only the in-frame ones, with some missing. The V and J calls and clone size were taken over from that table, and D and trimming were inferred from the DNA. The sample yields roughly 250,000 clones, approximately 85% seen once. The CDR3 has 14 residues. Trimming stripped 5 bases from V and 3 bases from J, with 14 bases between. CDR1 is SGHVS and CDR2 is FQNEAQ in the germline V gene. This TCR was recovered from a woman aged 55-70 years with active or convalescent COVID-19. V is TRBV7-8 and J is TRBJ2-7; a weak D match, TRBD1 (5 bases). Sequenced material: peripheral blood. CDR3 nucleotides: TGTGCCAGCAGCCCCAGGGCCTTTGGCTACGAGCAGTACTTC. Amino acids: CASSPRAFGYEQYF.